This TCR beta chain was sequenced for a study of T cells after yellow fever vaccination. Overall study: SMART-Seq v4 Ultra Low Input served to prepare low-cell-number fractions.

This CDR3 is built from 15 residues. V dropped 6 bases and J dropped 4 bases, with 16 bases sitting between them. Germline V gene data show CDR1 as SNHLY and CDR2 as FYNNEI. This clonotype occurred a few times. By 5'RACE template switching, TCR cDNA was produced, with a universal primer site and UMIs added in the process. From the 5' RACE reads, TCRdb called clonotypes with MiXCR, one entry per CDR3 protein. The sample holds 100,000 to 150,000 distinct CDR3 sequences, 12% to 15% seen once. The TCR comes from a man aged 18 to 29 who received the YFV17D yellow fever vaccine. The rearrangement joins TRBV2 to TRBJ2-1; D possibly uses TRBD1 or TRBD2 (5 bases each). The specimen comprised CD8+ T cells sorted from PBMCs, sampled 5 days after the yellow fever booster vaccination. Written as DNA, the CDR3 is TGTGCCAGCAGGAGCGGAACGACAGCGTACAATGAGCAGTTCTTC. This gives the protein CASRSGTTAYNEQFF. The full variable domain, in which reference TRBV2 and TRBJ2-1 provide the parts outside the CDR3, is EPEVTQTPSHQVTQMGQEVILRCVPISNHLYFYWYRQILGQKVEFLVSFYNNEISEKSEIFDDQFSVERPDGSNFTLKIRSTKLEDSAMYFCASRSGTTAYNEQFFGPGTRLTVL.